This entry features one T cell receptor beta chain sequence. This entry comes from a study of cytomegalovirus exposure and HLA in healthy donors. The data were produced by immunoSEQ multiplex PCR, yet TCRdb's version contains in-frame clones alone and is incomplete. Among about 100,000 clones listed, roughly 84% were seen once. Sequences were obtained from PBMCs. The receptor was isolated from a woman between 18 and 29 years old in good health and CMV-seronegative.

Here the CDR3 DNA reads TGTGCCAGCAGCACAGGGCCGGTGGGAATCAGTTCCCAGCATTTT. It is translated as CASSTGPVGISSQHF. The rearrangement links TRBV27 to TRBJ1-5; D might be TRBD1 (6 bases). Trimming removed 6 bases at V and 11 bases at J, with 23 bases between. CDR1 and CDR2 (germline): MNHEY, SMNVEV (reference sequence). The length of the CDR3 is 15 residues.